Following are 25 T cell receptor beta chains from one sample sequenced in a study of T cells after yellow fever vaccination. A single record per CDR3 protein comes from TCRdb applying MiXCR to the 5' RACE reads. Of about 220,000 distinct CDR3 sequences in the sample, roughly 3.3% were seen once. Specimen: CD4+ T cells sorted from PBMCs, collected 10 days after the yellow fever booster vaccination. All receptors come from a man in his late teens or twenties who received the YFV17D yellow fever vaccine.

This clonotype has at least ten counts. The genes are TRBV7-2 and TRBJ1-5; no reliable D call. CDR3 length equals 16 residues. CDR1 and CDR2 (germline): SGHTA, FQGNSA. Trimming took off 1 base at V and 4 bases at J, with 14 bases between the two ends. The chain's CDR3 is CASSLGGGAGNQPQHF. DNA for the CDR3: TGTGCCAGCAGCTTAGGAGGTGGCGCGGGAAATCAGCCCCAGCATTTT.

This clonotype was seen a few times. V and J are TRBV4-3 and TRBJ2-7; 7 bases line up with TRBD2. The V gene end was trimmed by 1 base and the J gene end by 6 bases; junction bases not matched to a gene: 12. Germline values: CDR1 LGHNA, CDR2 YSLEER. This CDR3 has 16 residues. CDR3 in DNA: TGCGCCAGCAGCCAAGTTCAAGGGGAGGGTCTACTCGAGCAGTACTTC. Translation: CASSQVQGEGLLEQYF.

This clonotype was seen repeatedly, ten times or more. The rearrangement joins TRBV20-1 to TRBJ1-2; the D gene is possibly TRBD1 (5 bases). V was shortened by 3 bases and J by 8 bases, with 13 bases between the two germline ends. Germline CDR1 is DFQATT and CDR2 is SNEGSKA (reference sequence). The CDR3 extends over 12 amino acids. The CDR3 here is CSASPSGYGYTF. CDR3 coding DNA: TGCAGTGCTAGTCCGTCAGGGTACGGCTACACCTTC.

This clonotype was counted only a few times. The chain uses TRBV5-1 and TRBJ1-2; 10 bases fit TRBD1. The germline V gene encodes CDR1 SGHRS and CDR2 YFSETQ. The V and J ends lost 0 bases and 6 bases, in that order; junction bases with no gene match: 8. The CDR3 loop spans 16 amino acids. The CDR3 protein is CASSLAGGQGINGYTF. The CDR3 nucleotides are TGCGCCAGCAGCTTGGCCGGGGGACAGGGGATTAATGGCTACACCTTC.

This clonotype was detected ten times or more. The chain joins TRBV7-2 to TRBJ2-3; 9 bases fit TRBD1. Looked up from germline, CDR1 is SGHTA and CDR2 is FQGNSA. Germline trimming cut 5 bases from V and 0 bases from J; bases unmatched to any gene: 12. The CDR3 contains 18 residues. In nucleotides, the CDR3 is TGTGCCAGCAGCCTAGACTCTCCCGGGACAGGGAGCACAGATACGCAGTATTTT. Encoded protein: CASSLDSPGTGSTDTQYF. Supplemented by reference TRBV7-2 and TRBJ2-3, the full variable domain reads GAGVSQSPSNKVTEKGKDVELRCDPISGHTALYWYRQSLGQGLEFLIYFQGNSAPDKSGLPSDRFSAERTGGSVSTLTIQRTQQEDSAVYLCASSLDSPGTGSTDTQYFGPGTRLTVL.

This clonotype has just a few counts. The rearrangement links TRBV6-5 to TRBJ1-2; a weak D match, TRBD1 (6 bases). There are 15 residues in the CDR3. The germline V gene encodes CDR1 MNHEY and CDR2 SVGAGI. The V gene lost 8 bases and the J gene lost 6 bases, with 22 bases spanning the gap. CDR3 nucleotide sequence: TGTGCCAGCTCCTTGAACAGGGATCTGGCACATGGCTACACCTTC. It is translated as CASSLNRDLAHGYTF.

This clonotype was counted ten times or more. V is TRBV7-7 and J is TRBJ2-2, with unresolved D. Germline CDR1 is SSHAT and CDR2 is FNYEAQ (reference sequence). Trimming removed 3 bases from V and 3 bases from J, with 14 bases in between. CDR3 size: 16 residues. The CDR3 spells CASSLAGPSYTGELFF. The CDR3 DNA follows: TGTGCCAGCAGCTTGGCCGGTCCGTCGTACACCGGGGAGCTGTTTTTT.

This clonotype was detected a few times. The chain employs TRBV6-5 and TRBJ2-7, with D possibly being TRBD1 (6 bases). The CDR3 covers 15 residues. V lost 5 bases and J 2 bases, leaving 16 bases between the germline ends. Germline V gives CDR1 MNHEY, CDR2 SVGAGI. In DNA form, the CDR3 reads TGTGCCAGCAGTCAAACCGGGACACGGGCCTACGAGCAGTACTTC. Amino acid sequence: CASSQTGTRAYEQYF.

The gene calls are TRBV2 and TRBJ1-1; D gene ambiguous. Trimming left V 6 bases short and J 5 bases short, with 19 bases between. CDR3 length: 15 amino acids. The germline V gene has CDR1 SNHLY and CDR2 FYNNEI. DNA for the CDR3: TGTGCCAGCAGCTTTGGAAAATTCTTAGGGACTGAAGCTTTCTTT. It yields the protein CASSFGKFLGTEAFF.

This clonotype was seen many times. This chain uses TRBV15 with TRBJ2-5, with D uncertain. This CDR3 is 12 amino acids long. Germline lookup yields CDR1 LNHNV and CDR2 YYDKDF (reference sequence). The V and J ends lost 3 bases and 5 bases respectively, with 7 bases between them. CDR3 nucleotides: TGTGCCACCAGCAGGCTTTGGGAGACCCAGTACTTC. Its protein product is CATSRLWETQYF.

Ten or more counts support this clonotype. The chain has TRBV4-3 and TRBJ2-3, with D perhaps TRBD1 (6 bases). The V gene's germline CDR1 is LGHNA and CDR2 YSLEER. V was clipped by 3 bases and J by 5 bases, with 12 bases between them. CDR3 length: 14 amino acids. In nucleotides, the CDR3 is TGCGCCAGCAGCCAGAACAGGGAAGGAGATACGCAGTATTTT. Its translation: CASSQNREGDTQYF.

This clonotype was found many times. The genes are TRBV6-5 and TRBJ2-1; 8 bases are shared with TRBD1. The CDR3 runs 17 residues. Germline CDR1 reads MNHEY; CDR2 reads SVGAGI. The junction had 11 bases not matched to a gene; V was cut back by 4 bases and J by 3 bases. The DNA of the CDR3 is TGTGCCAGCAGTTCCCTCTCTACAGGGGGTGGCTACAATGAGCAGTTCTTC. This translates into CASSSLSTGGGYNEQFF.

In nucleotides, the CDR3 is TGTGCCAGCTCGCCGATTTTTCTGGACAGGGAAAATGAGCAGTTCTTC. Its protein product is CASSPIFLDRENEQFF. V usage is TRBV18 and J usage is TRBJ2-1; 8 bases agree with TRBD1. The germline gives CDR1 KGHSH, CDR2 LQKENI. This CDR3 region has 16 residues. Germline trimming cut 6 bases from V and 7 bases from J; bases unmatched to any gene: 14.

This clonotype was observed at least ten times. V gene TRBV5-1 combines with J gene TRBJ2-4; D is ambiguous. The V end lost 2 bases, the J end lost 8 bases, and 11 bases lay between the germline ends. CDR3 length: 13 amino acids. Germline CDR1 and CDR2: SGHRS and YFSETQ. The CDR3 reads CASSFARIDIQYF. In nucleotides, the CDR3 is TGCGCCAGCAGCTTTGCCCGAATCGACATTCAGTACTTC.

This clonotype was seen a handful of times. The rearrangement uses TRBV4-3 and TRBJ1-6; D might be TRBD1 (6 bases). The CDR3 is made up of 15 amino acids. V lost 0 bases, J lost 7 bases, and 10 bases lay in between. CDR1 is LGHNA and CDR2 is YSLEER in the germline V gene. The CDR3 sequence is CASSQDVRGNSPLHF. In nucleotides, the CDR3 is TGCGCCAGCAGCCAAGATGTGAGGGGGAATTCACCCCTCCACTTT.

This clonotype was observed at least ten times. The CDR3: CATSRGFSSYEQYF. The CDR3 DNA reads as TGTGCCACCAGCAGAGGATTTAGCTCCTACGAGCAGTACTTC. The rearrangement joins TRBV15 to TRBJ2-7; D remains ambiguous. The V gene's germline CDR1 is LNHNV and CDR2 YYDKDF (reference sequence). CDR3 length: 14 amino acids. Trimming stripped 1 base from V and 0 bases from J, with 7 bases between.

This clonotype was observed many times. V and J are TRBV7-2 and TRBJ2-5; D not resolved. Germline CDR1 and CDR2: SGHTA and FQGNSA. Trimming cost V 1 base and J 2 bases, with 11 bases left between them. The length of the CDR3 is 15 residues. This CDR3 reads CASSLVLMVQETQYF. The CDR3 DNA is TGTGCCAGCAGCTTAGTTTTAATGGTTCAAGAGACCCAGTACTTC.

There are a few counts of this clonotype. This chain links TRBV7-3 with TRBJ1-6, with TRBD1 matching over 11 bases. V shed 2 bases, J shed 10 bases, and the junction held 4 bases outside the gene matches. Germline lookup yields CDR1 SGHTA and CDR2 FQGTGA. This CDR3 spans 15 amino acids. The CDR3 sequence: CASSLSGQGGSPLHF. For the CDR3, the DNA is TGTGCCAGCAGCTTATCGGGACAGGGGGGGTCACCCCTCCACTTT.

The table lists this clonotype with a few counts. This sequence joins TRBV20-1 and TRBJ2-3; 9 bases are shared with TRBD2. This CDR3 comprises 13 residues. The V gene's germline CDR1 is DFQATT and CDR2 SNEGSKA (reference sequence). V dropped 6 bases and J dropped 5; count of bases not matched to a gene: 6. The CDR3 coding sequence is TGCAGTGCCGCGGGGGGGCCCATAGATACGCAGTATTTT. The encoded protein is CSAAGGPIDTQYF.

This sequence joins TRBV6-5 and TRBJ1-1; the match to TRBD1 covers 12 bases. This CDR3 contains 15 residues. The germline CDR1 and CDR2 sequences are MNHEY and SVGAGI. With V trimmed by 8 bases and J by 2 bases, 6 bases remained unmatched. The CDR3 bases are TGTGCCAGCTGGGGACAGGGGGCAGGTAACACTGAAGCTTTCTTT. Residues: CASWGQGAGNTEAFF.

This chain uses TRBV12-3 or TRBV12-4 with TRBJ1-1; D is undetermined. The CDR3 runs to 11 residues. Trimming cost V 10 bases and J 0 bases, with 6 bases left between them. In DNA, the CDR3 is TGTGCCATCCGGATGAACACTGAAGCTTTCTTT. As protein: CAIRMNTEAFF.

The CDR3 sequence is CASMVQGAGTGELFF. CDR3 DNA: TGTGCCAGCATGGTACAGGGGGCTGGGACCGGGGAGCTGTTTTTT. The chain has TRBV7-2 and TRBJ2-2; 9 bases are a match to TRBD1. The CDR3 is 15 amino acids. Germline V gives CDR1 SGHTA, CDR2 FQGNSA. Trimming at V came to 7 bases and at J to 5 bases, leaving 8 bases not matched to a gene.

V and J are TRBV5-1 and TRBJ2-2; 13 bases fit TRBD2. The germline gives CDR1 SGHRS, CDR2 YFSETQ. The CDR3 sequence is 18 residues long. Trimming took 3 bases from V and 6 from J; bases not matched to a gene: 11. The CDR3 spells CASSSTSGGATSSGELFF. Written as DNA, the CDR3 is TGCGCCAGCAGCTCCACTAGCGGGGGGGCCACATCGTCCGGGGAGCTGTTTTTT.

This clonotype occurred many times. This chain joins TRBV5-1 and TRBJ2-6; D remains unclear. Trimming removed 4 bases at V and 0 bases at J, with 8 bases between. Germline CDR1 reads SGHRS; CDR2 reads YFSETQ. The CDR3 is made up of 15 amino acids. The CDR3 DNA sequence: TGCGCCAGCAGCGACTCCCCCTCTGGGGCCAACGTCCTGACTTTC. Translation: CASSDSPSGANVLTF.

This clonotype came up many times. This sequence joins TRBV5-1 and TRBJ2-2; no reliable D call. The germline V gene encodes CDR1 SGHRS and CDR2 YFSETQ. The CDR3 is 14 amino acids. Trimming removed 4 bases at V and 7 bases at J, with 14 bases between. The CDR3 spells CASSTVEGYGELFF. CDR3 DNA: TGCGCCAGCAGCACTGTCGAAGGTTACGGGGAGCTGTTTTTT.